These 18 T cell receptor beta chains were sequenced from one sample in a study of cytomegalovirus exposure and HLA in healthy donors. Primers for the PCR totalled 60 Vbeta and 13 Jbeta. Only in-frame clones appear in the TCRdb table, and some are missing; sequencing was by immunoSEQ multiplex PCR. The data contain approximately 120,000 clones, roughly 78% of them singletons. Material: PBMCs. The receptor source for this set is a man aged 30-40 years in good health and CMV-seropositive.

The chain combines TRBV19 with TRBJ2-1, with D tentatively TRBD2 (6 bases). Germline CDR1 LNHDA, CDR2 SQIVND (reference sequence). V lost 6 bases to trimming and J lost 0 bases, with 12 bases between them. The CDR3 totals 15 residues. CDR3 in DNA: TGTGCCAGTAGCTCGTCCGGGAGCTCCTACAATGAGCAGTTCTTC. Translating gives CASSSSGSSYNEQFF.

The chain recombines TRBV6-5 with TRBJ2-7; 8 bases are a match to TRBD1. CDR1 and CDR2 (germline): MNHEY, SVGAGI. The CDR3 has 15 residues. The V gene end was trimmed by 6 bases and the J gene end by 6 bases; junction bases not matched to a gene: 13. DNA of the CDR3: TGTGCCAGCAGGGAGTCGGGACAGGTTCATCTCGAGCAGTACTTC. Translation: CASRESGQVHLEQYF.

This clone was recorded once. The chain couples TRBV5-1 to TRBJ1-1; no clear D. Germline CDR1 SGHRS, CDR2 YFSETQ. The CDR3 is made up of 12 amino acids. V gave up 5 bases and J gave up 1 base, with 6 bases separating them. CDR3: CASRRGNTEAFF. CDR3 DNA: TGCGCCAGCAGACGGGGGAACACTGAAGCTTTCTTT.

This clone was seen only a few times. V usage is TRBV5-6 and J usage is TRBJ2-1; tentatively, D is TRBD2 (6 bases). Trimming took off 4 bases at V and 4 bases at J, with 18 bases between the two ends. Germline V CDR1 and CDR2: SGHDT, YYEEEE. The CDR3 is 16 amino acids. CDR3 loop: CASSANYMGGYNEQFF. The DNA of the CDR3 is TGTGCCAGCAGCGCCAATTATATGGGGGGATACAATGAGCAGTTCTTC.

The CDR3 DNA sequence: TGTGCCAGTAGTCCTCAGGACAGGGGGACTTTTAGCACTGAAGCTTTCTTT. It yields the protein CASSPQDRGTFSTEAFF. This rearrangement joins TRBV19 to TRBJ1-1; the match to TRBD1 covers 10 bases. Trimming took 5 bases from V and 4 from J; bases not matched to a gene: 13. This CDR3 comprises 17 residues. CDR1 and CDR2 (germline): LNHDA, SQIVND (reference sequence).

This sequence joins TRBV28 and TRBJ1-2, with D possibly matching TRBD1 (6 bases). Trimming left V 4 bases short and J 6 bases short, with 21 bases between. This CDR3 has 16 residues. CDR1 is MDHEN, CDR2 SYDVKM, per germline. CDR3 nucleotides: TGTGCCAGCAGTTCGAACGACGTGGGGGCGCGACATGGCTACACCTTC. This gives the protein CASSSNDVGARHGYTF.

The chain is built from TRBV11-2 and TRBJ1-2; unclear D gene. Trimming removed 2 bases from V and 2 bases from J, with 6 bases in between. The CDR3 runs 13 residues. The V gene's germline CDR1 is SGHAT and CDR2 FQNNGV. The CDR3 region has the DNA TGTGCCAGCAGCTTACCAGAAAACTATGGCTACACCTTC. Amino acid sequence: CASSLPENYGYTF.

The rearrangement links TRBV6-1 to TRBJ1-5, with D perhaps matching TRBD1 (6 bases). The CDR3 sequence is 15 residues long. The V end was cut by 5 bases, the J end by 2 bases, with 13 bases between. CDR1 and CDR2 from the germline V gene are MNHNS and SASEGT. The CDR3 region has the DNA TGTGCCAGCAGTCAGGAGACAGGACGCAATCAGCCCCAGCATTTT. Its protein product is CASSQETGRNQPQHF.

The chain links TRBV18 to TRBJ1-3; the match to TRBD1 covers 8 bases. CDR1 is KGHSH and CDR2 is LQKENI in the germline V gene. V trimming: 3 bases; J trimming: 0 bases; junction bases outside the gene matches: 4. CDR3 length: 16 residues. CDR3 sequence reads: CASSPSGTGSGNTIYF. In DNA form, the CDR3 reads TGTGCCAGCTCACCCTCCGGGACAGGCTCTGGAAACACCATATATTTT.

This clone was seen a handful of times. V is TRBV9 and J is TRBJ1-2; 9 bases map to TRBD1. V shed 0 bases and J 2 bases; nucleotides not matched to a gene: 5. Germline CDR1 SGDLS, CDR2 YYNGEE. The length of the CDR3 is 16 residues. The CDR3 spells CASSVGFGQGNYGYTF. The DNA for the CDR3 is TGTGCCAGCAGCGTAGGTTTCGGACAGGGGAACTATGGCTACACCTTC.

The V gene is TRBV9, the J gene TRBJ2-1, with 10 bases that match TRBD2. The CDR3 is 16 residues long. Trimming took 3 bases from V and 2 from J; bases not matched to a gene: 5. Germline V gene lookup returns CDR1 SGDLS and CDR2 YYNGEE. This CDR3 reads CASSDLAGETYNEQFF. The CDR3 nucleotides read TGTGCCAGCAGCGACCTAGCGGGGGAAACCTACAATGAGCAGTTCTTC. The entire variable domain, with the rest obtained from reference TRBV9 and TRBJ2-1, is as follows: DSGVTQTPKHLITATGQRVTLRCSPRSGDLSVYWYQQSLDQGLQFLIQYYNGEERAKGNILERFSAQQFPDLHSELNLSSLELGDSALYFCASSDLAGETYNEQFFGPGTRLTVL.

This rearrangement joins TRBV2 to TRBJ1-5; D gene ambiguous. Trimming pared 2 bases from V and 4 bases from J, leaving 9 bases between. The CDR3 is made up of 14 amino acids. In germline, CDR1 is SNHLY, CDR2 FYNNEI. CDR3 sequence (DNA): TGTGCCAGCAGTGAACGGCGGGGAAATCAGCCCCAGCATTTT. Translating gives CASSERRGNQPQHF.

This chain connects TRBV6-1 to TRBJ1-1; the D gene is possibly TRBD1 (5 bases). V dropped 7 bases and J dropped 4 bases, with 13 bases sitting between them. The CDR3 spans 13 residues. Germline V CDR1 and CDR2: MNHNS, SASEGT. The CDR3 DNA is TGTGCCAGCAAACAGGATATATCCACTGAAGCTTTCTTT. Residues: CASKQDISTEAFF.

The rearrangement links TRBV5-1 to TRBJ1-5; D remains ambiguous. CDR1 and CDR2 (germline): SGHRS, YFSETQ. This CDR3 is 13 amino acids long. Trimming took off 0 bases at V and 9 bases at J, with 10 bases between the two ends. Written as DNA, the CDR3 is TGCGCCAGCAGCTTGGCCGGGTTAGGGCCCCAGCATTTT. Amino acid sequence: CASSLAGLGPQHF.

The V gene is TRBV11-1, the J gene TRBJ2-7; 10 bases line up with TRBD1. The CDR3 is 15 amino acids. The V and J ends lost 5 bases and 9 bases, in that order; junction bases with no gene match: 13. The germline gives CDR1 SGHAT, CDR2 FQDESV (reference sequence). For the CDR3, the DNA is TGTGCCAGCAGCCCCGGGACAGGGGTCCCAGAGGGGCAGTACTTC. Protein: CASSPGTGVPEGQYF.

The gene calls are TRBV7-9 and TRBJ2-7; D is unclear. CDR3 size: 12 residues. Germline V gene lookup returns CDR1 SEHNR and CDR2 FQNEAQ (reference sequence). Between the trimmed V and J ends, which lost 0 bases and 7 bases, there was a span of 7 bases. CDR3 in DNA: TGTGCCAGCAGCTTAGCTGACGGGGAGCAGTACTTC. It codes for CASSLADGEQYF.

There are a few counts of this clone. V gene TRBV30 combines with J gene TRBJ1-4; D is undetermined. The CDR3 sequence is 13 residues long. Trimming took off 2 bases at V and 4 bases at J, with 8 bases between the two ends. Germline CDR1 and CDR2: GTSNPN and SVGIG (reference sequence). DNA for the CDR3: TGTGCCTGGAGTAGAGGGATTAATGAAAAACTGTTTTTT. This sequence encodes CAWSRGINEKLFF.

Comments on this clone: Other DNA sequences from this sample encode an identical CDR3 as well. The V call is TRBV5-1, the J call TRBJ2-7, with D perhaps TRBD1 (5 bases). From germline, CDR1 is SGHRS and CDR2 YFSETQ. There are 13 residues in the CDR3. V gave up 0 bases and J gave up 3 bases, with 7 bases separating them. Here the CDR3 DNA reads TGCGCCAGCAGCTTGGATGACAGCTACGAGCAGTACTTC. Its translation is CASSLDDSYEQYF.